Sequencing of this TCR beta chain was carried out in a study of T cells after posttransplantation cyclophosphamide. Libraries were prepared by immunoSEQ multiplex PCR; TCRdb keeps only in-frame clonotypes and omits some of them. The repertoire includes around 3,000 clones, about three fifths of them detected once, and roughly 27% sits in the top ten. Germline-derived CDR1 and CDR2 are SGHTA and FQGNSA. V lost 5 bases and J lost 6, with 18 bases in between. This CDR3 comprises 15 residues. The source material was memory CD8+ T cells sorted from blood. The clonotype comes from a woman aged 30 to 39 in good health and a related stem cell transplant donor. V is TRBV7-2 and J is TRBJ2-3, with D possibly TRBD2 on 6 matching bases. The CDR3: CASSPPTGERDTQYF. DNA for the CDR3: TGTGCCAGCAGCCCACCGACGGGGGAGAGGGATACGCAGTATTTT.